The entry that follows covers one T cell receptor (beta chain) sequence. Its antigen is not known. Amplification targeted TCR beta CDR3 regions from RNA transcripts. The HTBI set primed first-round TCR CDR3 RT-PCR. TCRdb used MiXCR to reprocess the multiplex PCR reads, holding one entry per CDR3 protein. Here the sample spans about 600,000 distinct CDR3 sequences, roughly 15% being singletons. The length of the CDR3 is 8 residues. Germline CDR1 SQVTM, CDR2 ANQGSEA. Trimming removed 2 bases at V and 14 bases at J, with 4 bases between. These data belong to a study of T cells in Graves' hyperthyroidism and ophthalmopathy. The study, taken as a whole, reports: Blood shared most expanded thyroid clonotypes above 0.001.

Uncontrolled infection, other autoimmune disease, pregnancy and lactation each barred patients from inclusion. The source is a woman aged 45-65 years with Graves' ophthalmopathy. Source material: blood. The gene calls are TRBV29-1 and TRBJ2-1; no definite D call. The CDR3, as DNA: TGCAGCGTTGAACTCGAGTTCTTC. The encoded protein is CSVELEFF.